The clone carrying this TCR beta chain appeared a single time. Antigen specificity is unknown. The data were produced by immunoSEQ multiplex PCR, yet TCRdb's version contains in-frame clones alone and is incomplete. The repertoire consists of some 180,000 clones, with approximately 92% occurring once and the leading ten covering roughly 1%. The data were taken from a study of T cell responses to AZD1222 COVID-19 vaccine. CDR3 length: 12 amino acids. The germline V gene has CDR1 SGHTA and CDR2 FQGNSA. V was cut by 4 bases and J by 10 bases, with 11 bases left in between. General observations from the study: Donors were largely white British and mainly female; clonal diversity was possibly underestimated. Recipients of AZD1222 seropositive at baseline numbered only 6 or 7. Nearly half of spike-specific TCRs reportedly target unmutated variant regions.

The chain joins TRBV7-2 to TRBJ2-1; tentative D call: TRBD1 (5 bases). The sequencing here drew on peripheral blood, taken 28 days after the second dose of the MenACWY control vaccine. This sequence originates from an adult who received the MenACWY meningococcal vaccine as a control. CDR3 sequence reads: CASSYRSSEQFF. The CDR3 DNA is TGTGCCAGCAGCTACAGGTCCTCGGAGCAGTTCTTC.